The entry that follows covers one T cell receptor beta chain sequence. Its antigen remains unknown. PCR used 60 Vbeta primers and 13 Jbeta primers. Some clones are missing from TCRdb's copy, which holds only in-frame ones; the method was immunoSEQ multiplex PCR. The table shows 200,000 to 300,000 clones, with around 84% occurring only once. The sample comes from a study of cytomegalovirus exposure and HLA in healthy donors. The study, taken as a whole, reports: Later analysis indicated greater clonal expansion among HLA-associated TCR beta chains than among equally common other chains. Previously analyzed data showed that most TCR beta V segments were productive at a frequency of about 87% or about 30%. In a later analysis, TCR association rates varied by HLA locus: DRB1 most, HLA-C fewest. Later analysis reportedly placed an Asian-associated ancestry cluster below the approximately 700-donor mean in N-insertions.

CDR1 is MGHRA and CDR2 is YSYEKL in the germline V gene. The CDR3 covers 17 residues. V trimming: 0 bases; J trimming: 0 bases; junction bases outside the gene matches: 5. The rearrangement links TRBV4-1 to TRBJ2-3; 8 positions agree with TRBD1. The specimen sequenced was PBMCs. The clonotype originates from a girl aged 2-10 years in good health and CMV-seronegative. CDR3 protein: CASSQDVAGGSTDTQYF. CDR3 sequence (DNA): TGCGCCAGCAGCCAAGACGTGGCAGGGGGCAGCACAGATACGCAGTATTTT.